A single sample gave rise to the 18 T cell receptor beta chains below, sequenced in a study of post-analysis software for immune sequencing data. Findings and caveats of the study: Five TRBV segments, TRBV5-6, TRBV5-1 and TRBV20-1 among them, were found more frequent in patients than controls.

The antigens for these receptors are not known. cDNA libraries for TCR beta contained unique molecular identifiers. In TCRdb, the PCR reads were re-called with MiXCR into one record per CDR3 protein. The sample lists hundreds of thousands of distinct CDR3 sequences; roughly a third were seen once. The sample taken for sequencing was blood. Receptors were obtained from a girl between 5 and 17 years old with multiple sclerosis.

This clonotype showed up many times. The chain is built from TRBV10-3 and TRBJ2-6; the D gene is possibly TRBD1 (7 bases). V shed 6 bases and J shed 4 bases, with 19 bases lying between them. CDR3 size: 17 residues. The germline gives CDR1 ENHRY, CDR2 SYGVKD. CDR3 sequence reads: CAISGGRGGPGANVLTF. The DNA of the CDR3 is TGTGCCATCAGCGGGGGTAGAGGGGGCCCCGGGGCCAACGTCCTGACTTTC.

This clonotype was observed at least ten times. V gene TRBV12-3 or TRBV12-4 combines with J gene TRBJ2-1; 9 nucleotides line up with TRBD2. After removal of 8 bases from V and 2 bases from J, the junction contained 4 bases not matched to a gene. The length of the CDR3 is 14 residues. The CDR3 bases are TGTGCCAGCGGGCGGGAGGGCACCTACAATGAGCAGTTCTTC. Translating gives CASGREGTYNEQFF.

The chain combines TRBV14 with TRBJ2-3, with 10 bases that match TRBD2. V lost 3 bases and J lost 4; bases outside the gene matches: 7. In germline, CDR1 is SGHDN, CDR2 FVKESK. This CDR3 has 16 residues. Here the CDR3 DNA reads TGTGCCAGCAGCCAGCTAGCGGGAGTCGGCGCAGATACGCAGTATTTT. Translating gives CASSQLAGVGADTQYF.

This clonotype showed up just a few times. The junction does not match germline at one end; this may be a read error. The J gene is TRBJ1-4, the V gene TRBV3-1; TRBD1 matches 7 bases. The germline gives CDR1 LGHDT, CDR2 YNNKEL (reference sequence). This CDR3 spans 13 amino acids. CDR3 sequence: CASNQGTAEKLFF. The CDR3 nucleotides read TGTGCCAGCAACCAAGGGACAGCAGAAAAACTGTTTTTT.

This clonotype was seen only a few times. V gene TRBV25-1 combines with J gene TRBJ1-1, with a weak D call TRBD1 (5 bases). V lost 4 bases, J lost 4 bases, and 16 bases lay in between. CDR3 size: 15 residues. Germline CDR1 and CDR2: MGHDK and SYGVNS. CDR3 nucleotides: TGTGCCAGCAGTGGGTCGACAGTCTCGGGCACTGAAGCTTTCTTT. Translating it yields CASSGSTVSGTEAFF.

This rearrangement joins TRBV12-3 or TRBV12-4 to TRBJ1-3; D might be TRBD1 (5 bases). The CDR3 totals 16 residues. V lost 5 bases, J lost 2 bases, and 16 bases lay in between. The CDR3 region has the DNA TGTGCCAGCAGTCCGGTCGGGGGACGGACTGGAAACACCATATATTTT. Protein product: CASSPVGGRTGNTIYF.

CDR3 sequence (DNA): TGCGCCAGCAGCCAAGGGCCAGGGCGAGATCAGCCCCAGCATTTT. It yields the protein CASSQGPGRDQPQHF. The rearrangement uses TRBV4-1 and TRBJ1-5, with D maybe TRBD1 (5 bases). CDR3 length: 15 amino acids. Between the trimmed V and J ends, which lost 1 base and 5 bases, there was a span of 12 bases. CDR1 MGHRA and CDR2 YSYEKL come from the germline V gene.

This clonotype was detected many times. The chain is built from TRBV5-1 and TRBJ1-2; 8 nucleotides line up with TRBD1. The V and J ends lost 0 bases and 3 bases, in that order; junction bases with no gene match: 1. The CDR3 length is 14 residues. Germline V gene lookup returns CDR1 SGHRS and CDR2 YFSETQ. CDR3 bases: TGCGCCAGCAGCTTGGCAGGGGGCGACTATGGCTACACCTTC. This translates into CASSLAGGDYGYTF.

V usage is TRBV5-1 and J usage is TRBJ2-7, with 7 bases lining up with TRBD1. This CDR3 comprises 17 residues. CDR1 SGHRS and CDR2 YFSETQ come from the germline V gene. The ends lost 7 bases at V and 3 bases at J; junction bases unmatched: 19. CDR3: CASCTDGKGASVYEQYF. The CDR3 DNA follows: TGCGCCAGCTGCACCGACGGAAAGGGGGCCTCCGTCTACGAGCAGTACTTC.

This clonotype was seen more than once but under ten times. This chain joins TRBV25-1 and TRBJ2-3; tentative D call: TRBD2 (6 bases). Per the germline V gene, CDR1 is MGHDK and CDR2 is SYGVNS. The V and J ends lost 1 base and 3 bases respectively, with 11 bases between them. This CDR3 region has 15 residues. This CDR3 is CASSEWGVATDTQYF. CDR3 DNA: TGTGCCAGCAGTGAATGGGGGGTGGCAACAGATACGCAGTATTTT.

With regard to this clonotype: Since the CDR3 does not end with the conserved phenylalanine or tryptophan, this likely comes from a read error. The limits of the CDR3 on the DNA are not certain, so only TCRdb's listed CDR3 is given. This chain links TRBV27 with TRBJ2-5; the D call of TRBD1 is as the table states it, not checked on the DNA. A total of 15 residues make up the CDR3, ends included. Germline lookup yields CDR1 MNHEY and CDR2 SMNVEV (reference sequence). CDR3 sequence: CASSLSGRRGYTFGS.

This clonotype was counted a few times. The chain has TRBV5-1 and TRBJ2-7, with 7 nucleotides matching TRBD2. The trim removed 0 bases at V and 0 bases at J, leaving 12 bases unmatched. In germline, CDR1 is SGHRS, CDR2 YFSETQ. The CDR3 spans 18 residues. The CDR3 DNA follows: TGCGCCAGCAGCTTGGTGGCCGGGGGAGGGATCAGCTCCTACGAGCAGTACTTC. It encodes CASSLVAGGGISSYEQYF.

This clonotype was detected many times. The chain recombines TRBV25-1 with TRBJ2-5; TRBD1 matches at 7 bases. CDR3 size: 14 residues. The J segment lost 5 bases and the V segment lost 7 bases, leaving 10 bases of the junction unmatched. The germline gives CDR1 MGHDK, CDR2 SYGVNS. The CDR3 region is CASKSWDSRETQYF. CDR3 sequence (DNA): TGTGCCAGCAAAAGTTGGGACAGTAGGGAGACCCAGTACTTC. The full variable domain, its missing parts supplied by reference TRBV25-1 and TRBJ2-5, is EADIYQTPRYLVIGTGKKITLECSQTMGHDKMYWYQQDPGMELHLIHYSYGVNSTEKGDLSSESTVSRIRTEHFPLTLESARPSHTSQYLCASKSWDSRETQYFGPGTRLLVL.

In its sample, this clonotype was seen many times. This sequence joins TRBV5-6 and TRBJ2-7; maybe TRBD1 (6 bases). The V gene's germline CDR1 is SGHDT and CDR2 YYEEEE. The CDR3 runs 16 residues. The V end was cut by 5 bases, the J end by 2 bases, with 20 bases between. The CDR3 spells CASSLQGSTPPYEQYF. The CDR3 coding sequence is TGTGCCAGCAGTCTACAGGGATCGACTCCACCCTACGAGCAGTACTTC. The full variable domain, rest sourced from reference TRBV5-6 and TRBJ2-7, is DAGVTQSPTHLIKTRGQQVTLRCSPKSGHDTVSWYQQALGQGPQFIFQYYEEEERQRGNFPDRFSGHQFPNYSSELNVNALLLGDSALYLCASSLQGSTPPYEQYFGPGTRLTVT.

This clonotype was picked up many times. The chain is built from TRBV27 and TRBJ2-3; 8 bases agree with TRBD2. This CDR3 is built from 14 residues. Trimming cost V 5 bases and J 4 bases; bases outside gene matches: 5. The germline CDR1 and CDR2 sequences are MNHEY and SMNVEV (reference sequence). The CDR3 DNA follows: TGTGCCAGCAGTCCAAGGACTAGCCCAGATACGCAGTATTTT. This sequence encodes CASSPRTSPDTQYF.

Many counts were recorded for this clonotype. The chain carries TRBV6-5 and TRBJ2-5; 9 bases are shared with TRBD2. V was clipped by 5 bases and J by 4 bases; unmatched bases: 8. Germline loops: CDR1 MNHEY, CDR2 SVGAGI. There are 15 residues in the CDR3. The DNA for the CDR3 is TGTGCCAGCAGTCCCGTTAGCGGGAGTAGAGAGACCCAGTACTTC. It encodes CASSPVSGSRETQYF.

This clonotype was recorded many times. The chain couples TRBV6-5 to TRBJ2-1; D tentatively reads TRBD1 or TRBD2 (5 bases each). The CDR3 length is 16 residues. The ends were cut back, 0 bases at V and 1 base at J, with 10 bases in the middle. Germline CDR1 is MNHEY and CDR2 is SVGAGI. The CDR3 nucleotides are TGTGCCAGCAGTTACTCTTGGGGGATTTCCTACAATGAGCAGTTCTTC. Its protein is CASSYSWGISYNEQFF.

This chain links TRBV19 with TRBJ1-2; weak D call: TRBD1 (6 bases). Trimming removed 5 bases at V and 0 bases at J, with 13 bases between. CDR1 is LNHDA and CDR2 is SQIVND in the germline V gene (reference sequence). The CDR3 length is 15 residues. The CDR3 reads CASSSSGVTNYGYTF. CDR3 sequence (DNA): TGTGCCAGTAGTTCCTCAGGGGTTACTAACTATGGCTACACCTTC.